This is a list of T cell receptor beta chains from one sample in a study of CD8 T cells in Susac syndrome. MiXCR was run by TCRdb on the immunoSEQ multiplex PCR reads, yielding one entry per CDR3 protein. The sample lists about 280,000 distinct CDR3 sequences; around 84% were seen once. The sample consisted of CD8+ T cells from PBMCs. The receptors stem from a human donor with multiple sclerosis. Both conserved end residues are part of each CDR3. The D gene is left open where the match is weak. The size field is filled for only some rows; it gives once, few, many or a size class.

clone_size: NA
v_call: TRBV9
d_call: TRBD2
j_call: TRBJ2-1
cdr3_nt: TGTGCCAGCAGCGGACTAGCGGGAGTGGATGAGCAGTTCTTC
cdr3_aa: CASSGLAGVDEQFF

clone_size: NA
v_call: TRBV5-5
d_call: NA
j_call: TRBJ2-7
cdr3_nt: TGTGCCAGCAGCTTGTATCGCGAACTACCACGTTCTCGGGAGCAGTACTTC
cdr3_aa: CASSLYRELPRSREQYF

clone_size: NA
v_call: TRBV14
d_call: TRBD2
j_call: TRBJ2-7
cdr3_nt: TGTGCCAGCAGCCAAGATGCGGGAGGCTACGAGCGGTACTTC
cdr3_aa: CASSQDAGGYERYF

clone_size: NA
v_call: TRBV20-1
d_call: NA
j_call: TRBJ2-7
cdr3_nt: TGCAGTGCTAGATCCAGTAGGACCTACGAGCAGTACTTC
cdr3_aa: CSARSSRTYEQYF

clone_size: NA
v_call: TRBV7-9
d_call: NA
j_call: TRBJ1-5
cdr3_nt: TGTGCCAGCAGCTCCACTGACTACGAGGATCAGCCCCAGCATTTT
cdr3_aa: CASSSTDYEDQPQHF

clone_size: once
v_call: TRBV19
d_call: TRBD2
j_call: TRBJ2-2
cdr3_nt: TGTGCCAGTAGTATAGGACTAGCGGGATTCATCGGGGAGCTGTTTTTT
cdr3_aa: CASSIGLAGFIGELFF

clone_size: NA
v_call: TRBV3-1
d_call: NA
j_call: TRBJ1-3
cdr3_nt: TGTCAGGGATCGGGAAACACCATATATTTT
cdr3_aa: CQGSGNTIYF

clone_size: NA
v_call: TRBV28
d_call: NA
j_call: TRBJ2-3
cdr3_nt: TGTGCCAGCAGTGAACCGGGAGAAGATACGCAGTATTTT
cdr3_aa: CASSEPGEDTQYF

clone_size: NA
v_call: TRBV5-1
d_call: TRBD2
j_call: TRBJ2-2
cdr3_nt: TGCGCCAGCAGCTTCACTAGCGGGAACACCGGGGAGCTGTTTTTT
cdr3_aa: CASSFTSGNTGELFF

clone_size: NA
v_call: TRBV10-3
d_call: NA
j_call: TRBJ1-6
cdr3_nt: TGTGCCATCAGTGAAATGGCCTCCACCCTCCACTTT
cdr3_aa: CAISEMASTLHF

clone_size: NA
v_call: TRBV6-2/TRBV6-3
d_call: NA
j_call: TRBJ2-1
cdr3_nt: TGTGCCAGCAGTTACCCCCACAATGAGCAGTTCTTC
cdr3_aa: CASSYPHNEQFF

clone_size: NA
v_call: TRBV28
d_call: NA
j_call: TRBJ2-3
cdr3_nt: TGTGCCAGCAGTTTGGTCAGGTGGGGAGATACGCAGTATTTT
cdr3_aa: CASSLVRWGDTQYF

clone_size: NA
v_call: TRBV19
d_call: NA
j_call: TRBJ2-1
cdr3_nt: TGTGCCAGTAGTATGGGACTCAGCTCCTACAATGAGCAGTTCTTC
cdr3_aa: CASSMGLSSYNEQFF

clone_size: once
v_call: TRBV10-2
d_call: TRBD2
j_call: TRBJ2-1
cdr3_nt: TGCGCCAGCGCCGGACTAGCGGGAGGGGATGAGCAGTTCTTC
cdr3_aa: CASAGLAGGDEQFF

clone_size: NA
v_call: TRBV19
d_call: TRBD2
j_call: TRBJ2-7
cdr3_nt: TGTGCCAGTAGTATTGGAGCGGGGACTTCCTACGAGCAGTACTTC
cdr3_aa: CASSIGAGTSYEQYF

clone_size: NA
v_call: TRBV5-4
d_call: TRBD2
j_call: TRBJ2-5
cdr3_nt: TGTGCCAGCAGCTACCTGATAGCGGGAGAAGAGACCCAGTACTTC
cdr3_aa: CASSYLIAGEETQYF

clone_size: NA
v_call: TRBV2
d_call: NA
j_call: TRBJ2-1
cdr3_nt: TGTGCCAGCAGGCGGATGGGGCGGGTTGGGTACAATGAGCAGTTCTTC
cdr3_aa: CASRRMGRVGYNEQFF

clone_size: NA
v_call: TRBV12-3/TRBV12-4
d_call: TRBD2
j_call: TRBJ2-7
cdr3_nt: TGTGCCAGCACCTCATCTAGCGGGAGGGTATACGAGCAGTACTTC
cdr3_aa: CASTSSSGRVYEQYF

clone_size: NA
v_call: TRBV18
d_call: TRBD1
j_call: TRBJ1-2
cdr3_nt: TGTGCCAGCTCACCGAGACAGGGAGTCTATGGCTACACCTTC
cdr3_aa: CASSPRQGVYGYTF

clone_size: NA
v_call: TRBV29-1
d_call: NA
j_call: TRBJ2-1
cdr3_nt: TGCAGCGTTGAGCCGGGAGCGAGGAATGAGCAGTTCTTC
cdr3_aa: CSVEPGARNEQFF

clone_size: NA
v_call: TRBV7-3
d_call: NA
j_call: TRBJ2-1
cdr3_nt: TGTGCCAGCAGCTTATTTCCTAGCGAGTCCTACAATGAGCAGTTCTTC
cdr3_aa: CASSLFPSESYNEQFF

clone_size: NA
v_call: TRBV3-1
d_call: NA
j_call: TRBJ1-5
cdr3_nt: TGTGCCAGCAGCCAAGATGAGGCAGGGAAAGATCAGCCCCAGCATTTT
cdr3_aa: CASSQDEAGKDQPQHF

clone_size: NA
v_call: TRBV7-3
d_call: NA
j_call: TRBJ2-3
cdr3_nt: TGTGCCAGCAGCCCGGTAGAATACTCTAGCACAGATACGCAGTATTTT
cdr3_aa: CASSPVEYSSTDTQYF

clone_size: NA
v_call: TRBV7-6
d_call: TRBD1
j_call: TRBJ2-3
cdr3_nt: TGTGCCAGCAGCCGCCGGGACAGGGTTGCAGATACGCAGTATTTT
cdr3_aa: CASSRRDRVADTQYF

clone_size: NA
v_call: TRBV25-1
d_call: NA
j_call: TRBJ1-1
cdr3_nt: TGTGCCAGCAGTGACCCCTCTGGGGGCGGGGGCACTGAAGCTTTCTTT
cdr3_aa: CASSDPSGGGGTEAFF

clone_size: NA
v_call: TRBV7-8
d_call: NA
j_call: TRBJ2-1
cdr3_nt: TGTGCCAGCACCGATGGGAGTCTTTACAATGAGCAGTTCTTC
cdr3_aa: CASTDGSLYNEQFF

clone_size: NA
v_call: TRBV6-1
d_call: NA
j_call: TRBJ1-1
cdr3_nt: TGTGCCAGCAGCCTCTACTCAACTAAGAACACTGAAGCTTTCTTT
cdr3_aa: CASSLYSTKNTEAFF

clone_size: NA
v_call: TRBV5-6
d_call: NA
j_call: TRBJ2-2
cdr3_nt: TGTGCCAGCAGCTTGGGGGTCCAGCGGAACACCGGGGAGCTGTTTTTT
cdr3_aa: CASSLGVQRNTGELFF

clone_size: NA
v_call: TRBV6-2/TRBV6-3
d_call: NA
j_call: TRBJ1-2
cdr3_nt: TGTGCCAGCAGTTATTTGGAAGGGGGATACGGCTACACCTTC
cdr3_aa: CASSYLEGGYGYTF

clone_size: NA
v_call: TRBV6-1
d_call: NA
j_call: TRBJ1-5
cdr3_nt: TGTGCCAGCAGTGAAGGTTTCCGCGGCAATCAGCCCCAGCATTTT
cdr3_aa: CASSEGFRGNQPQHF

clone_size: NA
v_call: TRBV4-1
d_call: TRBD2
j_call: TRBJ2-2
cdr3_nt: TGCGCCAGCAGCCGGCGATCTAGCGGGAGGTACGACACCGGGGAGCTGTTTTTT
cdr3_aa: CASSRRSSGRYDTGELFF